The 5 T cell receptor beta chains in this list originate from one sample, sequenced in a study of blood T cells in healthy people across ages. Then a second PCR, running roughly 7 to 11 cycles, was carried out with a sample-barcoded 5' primer and a J-beta primer mix. MiXCR was run by TCRdb on the 5' RACE reads, yielding one entry per CDR3 protein. The table includes 1.5 million to 2 million distinct CDR3 sequences, just under 50% detected once. Sequenced material: blood. The receptors derive from a woman in her thirties or forties in good health.

This clonotype was detected only a few times. J is TRBJ2-3 and V is TRBV4-2; a weak D match, TRBD2 (5 bases). The CDR3 sequence is 12 residues long. The germline V gene encodes CDR1 LGHNA and CDR2 YNFKEQ. Trimming cost V 4 bases and J 8 bases, with 10 bases left between them. CDR3 loop: CASSLPEGTQYF. The CDR3 coding sequence is TGTGCCAGCAGCCTCCCTGAGGGTACGCAGTATTTT.

DNA of the CDR3: TGTGCCAGCAGCCCCCTGTCCGCGGGGGCCGGTAATGAAAAACTGTTTTTT. It codes for CASSPLSAGAGNEKLFF. V usage is TRBV6-6 and J usage is TRBJ1-4; perhaps TRBD1 as D (6 bases). CDR1 is MNHNY, CDR2 SVGAGI, per germline (reference sequence). The V and J ends lost 6 bases and 4 bases respectively, with 21 bases between them. This CDR3 is built from 17 residues.

Only one count was recorded for this clonotype. This chain joins TRBV25-1 and TRBJ2-7; D is possibly TRBD1 (6 bases). Trimming cost V 6 bases and J 3 bases, with 12 bases left between them. Germline assignment: CDR1 MGHDK and CDR2 SYGVNS. The CDR3 runs to 13 residues. This chain's CDR3 is CASREATGYEQYF. The CDR3 DNA reads TGTGCCAGCAGGGAAGCGACAGGCTACGAGCAGTACTTC.

This clonotype came up a few times. J is TRBJ2-1 and V is TRBV6-2 or TRBV6-3, with 7 bases that match TRBD1. CDR1 MNHEY and CDR2 SVGEGT come from the germline V gene. The CDR3 has 14 amino acids. The trim removed 5 bases at V and 7 bases at J, leaving 8 bases unmatched. The CDR3 region has the DNA TGTGCCAGCAGTGGCCAGACAGGGACGAATGAGCAGTTCTTC. Amino acid sequence: CASSGQTGTNEQFF.

This chain joins TRBV12-5 and TRBJ2-1, with 7 bases aligning to TRBD2. Germline V gene lookup returns CDR1 LGHNT and CDR2 FRNRAP. The CDR3 runs to 13 residues. V lost 2 bases to trimming and J lost 8 bases; unmatched junction nucleotides: 3. The CDR3 spells CASGLSAGDEQFF. The CDR3 DNA is TGTGCTAGTGGTTTGTCGGCGGGGGATGAGCAGTTCTTC.